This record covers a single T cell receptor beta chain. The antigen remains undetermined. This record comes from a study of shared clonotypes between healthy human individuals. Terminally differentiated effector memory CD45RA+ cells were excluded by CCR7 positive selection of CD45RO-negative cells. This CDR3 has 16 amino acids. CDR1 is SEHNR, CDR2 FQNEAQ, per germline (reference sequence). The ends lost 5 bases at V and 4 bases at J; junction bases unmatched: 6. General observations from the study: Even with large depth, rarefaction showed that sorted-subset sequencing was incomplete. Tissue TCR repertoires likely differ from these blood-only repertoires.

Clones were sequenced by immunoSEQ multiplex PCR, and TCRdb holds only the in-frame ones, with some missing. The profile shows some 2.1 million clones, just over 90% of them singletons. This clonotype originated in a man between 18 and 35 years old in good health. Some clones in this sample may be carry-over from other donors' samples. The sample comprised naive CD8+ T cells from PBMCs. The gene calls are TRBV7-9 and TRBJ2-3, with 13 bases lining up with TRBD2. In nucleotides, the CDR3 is TGTGCCAGCAGCAAAGGACTAGCGGGAGCCCCAGATACGCAGTATTTT. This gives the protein CASSKGLAGAPDTQYF. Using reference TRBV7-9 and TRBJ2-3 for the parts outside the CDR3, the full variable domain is DTGVSQNPRHKITKRGQNVTFRCDPISEHNRLYWYRQTLGQGPEFLTYFQNEAQLEKSRLLSDRFSAERPKGSFSTLEIQRTEQGDSAMYLCASSKGLAGAPDTQYFGPGTRLTVL.